These 7 T cell receptor beta chains were all obtained from the same sample, sequenced in a study of T-cell reconstitution after alpha-beta-depleted transplantation in children. Unique molecular identifiers were used to barcode this TCRbeta library. MiXCR, run by TCRdb on the PCR reads, gives a single entry per CDR3 protein. Found here are approximately 490,000 distinct CDR3 sequences, over 9.5% of them singletons; the top ten hold roughly 2%. Sequenced here: PBMCs, sampled before TCRalphabeta/CD19-depleted stem cell transplant. Every receptor here comes from a child younger than 10 with inherited bone marrow failure, due to receive a stem cell transplant.

The chain recombines TRBV7-9 with TRBJ2-5; TRBD2 might be the D (6 bases). Trimming removed 5 bases from V and 0 bases from J, with 13 bases in between. The length of the CDR3 is 15 residues. Per germline, CDR1 SEHNR and CDR2 FQNEAQ (reference sequence). CDR3 in DNA: TGTGCCAGCAGCGACGGGACTTTGTACCAAGAGACCCAGTACTTC. Its translation: CASSDGTLYQETQYF. Together with reference TRBV7-9 and TRBJ2-5, the CDR3 gives the full variable domain: DTGVSQNPRHKITKRGQNVTFRCDPISEHNRLYWYRQTLGQGPEFLTYFQNEAQLEKSRLLSDRFSAERPKGSFSTLEIQRTEQGDSAMYLCASSDGTLYQETQYFGPGTRLLVL.

This clonotype has ten or more counts. This sequence joins TRBV12-3 or TRBV12-4 and TRBJ2-7, with TRBD1 identical over 8 bases. V shed 11 bases and J 4 bases; nucleotides not matched to a gene: 7. CDR3 length: 12 amino acids. This CDR3 reads CACGRGLYEQYF. The CDR3 DNA is TGTGCCTGCGGCAGGGGGCTATACGAGCAGTACTTC.

This clonotype was counted many times. The genes are TRBV19 and TRBJ2-7; D unresolved. The germline V gene has CDR1 LNHDA and CDR2 SQIVND (reference sequence). The CDR3 totals 15 residues. The ends were cut back, 3 bases at V and 2 bases at J, with 14 bases in the middle. CDR3 loop: CASSISRGETYEQYF. In nucleotides, the CDR3 is TGTGCCAGTAGTATTTCCCGTGGAGAAACCTACGAGCAGTACTTC.

This clonotype has at least ten counts. The chain recombines TRBV29-1 with TRBJ2-5; D is perhaps TRBD1 (5 bases). This CDR3 region has 14 residues. Trimming stripped 3 bases from V and 5 bases from J, with 16 bases between. Germline CDR1 and CDR2: SQVTM and ANQGSEA. CDR3 protein: CSVDIDDSRETQYF. CDR3 nucleotides: TGCAGCGTTGACATTGACGACAGCCGTGAGACCCAGTACTTC.

This clonotype was detected many times. This chain connects TRBV7-8 to TRBJ1-1, with D possibly TRBD1 on 5 matching bases. Germline V CDR1 and CDR2: SGHVS, FQNEAQ. Trimming shortened V by 1 base and J by 4 bases, and 13 bases separated the two germline ends. The CDR3 loop spans 15 amino acids. This CDR3 reads CASSLGAGITTEAFF. CDR3 in DNA: TGTGCCAGCAGCTTAGGGGCAGGGATAACCACTGAAGCTTTCTTT.

This clonotype showed up many times. V is TRBV12-3 or TRBV12-4 and J is TRBJ1-4; D uncertain. This CDR3 region has 14 residues. The V end lost 1 base, the J end lost 5 bases, and 8 bases lay between the germline ends. The CDR3 here is CASSLGTPNEKLFF. The CDR3 DNA reads TGTGCCAGCAGTTTAGGGACCCCAAATGAAAAACTGTTTTTT.

The chain employs TRBV24-1 and TRBJ1-6; 9 bases map to TRBD1. The V and J ends lost 3 bases and 4 bases, in that order; junction bases with no gene match: 21. Germline-derived CDR1 and CDR2 are KGHDR and SFDVKD. The CDR3 consists of 22 residues. CDR3 sequence: CATSDADRGKYMPGTYNSPLHF. Written as DNA, the CDR3 is TGTGCCACCAGTGATGCCGACAGGGGGAAATATATGCCAGGGACATATAATTCACCCCTCCACTTT.